This T cell receptor beta chain was found in a study of T-cell reconstitution after alpha-beta-depleted transplantation in children. Overall study findings and caveats: Counts and diversity of T cells one year after transplant came mostly from newly produced T cells. There were reportedly several hundred expanded graft clones from which alpha-beta T cells came about two months after transplant. From surviving recipient T cells and thymic progenitors came the high day-60 TCRbeta diversity observed in some patients.

Note on this clonotype: The antigen is unknown.

A TCRbeta library incorporating unique molecular identifiers was prepared. MiXCR was run by TCRdb on the PCR reads, yielding one entry per CDR3 protein. The table has around 960,000 distinct CDR3 sequences, 25% to 35% seen once. Germline CDR1 is SGHVS and CDR2 is FQNEAQ. This CDR3 contains 12 residues. The rearrangement joins TRBV7-8 to TRBJ2-1; D possibly matches TRBD1 or TRBD2 (6 bases each). Specimen: PBMCs, mostly from graft donor cells, collected 360 days after TCRalphabeta/CD19-depleted stem cell transplant. This receptor was obtained from a boy in the first two years of life who had a stem cell transplant for SCID, so the T cells may come from the graft donor. CDR3 bases: TGTTCCGGGGGCCCCTCCTACAATGAGCAGTTCTTC. Translated: CSGGPSYNEQFF.